The next 25 T cell receptor beta chains were all read from a single sample in a study of response to subunit inactivated influenza vaccine. TCRdb itself ran the RT-PCR reads through MiXCR, one entry per CDR3 protein. The table includes some 600,000 distinct CDR3 sequences, about 15% detected once. Sequenced material: PBMCs from blood, taken less than 15 days before vaccination. Receptors were obtained from a man between 50 and 59 years old who received an inactivated influenza vaccine.

This clonotype was seen a few times. The chain joins TRBV25-1 to TRBJ2-5, with TRBD1 matching 9 bases. Losses at the gene ends were 7 bases for V and 9 bases for J; bases not matched to a gene: 9. Per the germline V gene, CDR1 is MGHDK and CDR2 is SYGVNS. This CDR3 region has 13 residues. The CDR3 bases are TGTGCCAGCACCTTGGACAGGGGTTATGCCCAGTACTTC. Encoded protein: CASTLDRGYAQYF. Based on the CDR3 plus reference TRBV25-1 and TRBJ2-5, the full variable domain is EADIYQTPRYLVIGTGKKITLECSQTMGHDKMYWYQQDPGMELHLIHYSYGVNSTEKGDLSSESTVSRIRTEHFPLTLESARPSHTSQYLCASTLDRGYAQYFGPGTRLLVL.

This clonotype was seen a handful of times. The chain is built from TRBV28 and TRBJ1-3; D not resolved. The V gene lost 6 bases and the J gene lost 1 base, with 10 bases spanning the gap. Germline V gene sequence: CDR1 MDHEN, CDR2 SYDVKM. The CDR3 loop spans 14 amino acids. CDR3 loop: CASRPSRSGNTIYF. Here the CDR3 DNA reads TGTGCCAGCAGACCATCTAGGTCTGGAAACACCATATATTTT.

This chain connects TRBV25-1 to TRBJ2-4, with unresolved D. Germline V gene data show CDR1 as MGHDK and CDR2 as SYGVNS. The CDR3 loop spans 14 amino acids. Trimming pared 10 bases from V and 0 bases from J, leaving 13 bases between. The CDR3 loop reads CATGDSVAKNIQYF. CDR3 DNA sequence: TGTGCCACAGGAGATTCCGTAGCCAAAAACATTCAGTACTTC. The complete variable domain, with remaining parts taken from reference TRBV25-1 and TRBJ2-4, reads EADIYQTPRYLVIGTGKKITLECSQTMGHDKMYWYQQDPGMELHLIHYSYGVNSTEKGDLSSESTVSRIRTEHFPLTLESARPSHTSQYLCATGDSVAKNIQYFGAGTRLSVL.

This clonotype showed up just a few times. The genes are TRBV6-1 and TRBJ2-7; the match to TRBD2 covers 8 bases. CDR1 and CDR2 (germline): MNHNS, SASEGT. CDR3 size: 15 residues. The ends lost 6 bases at V and 3 bases at J; junction bases unmatched: 10. CDR3 amino acids: CASRGSGGPVYEQYF. CDR3 coding DNA: TGTGCCAGCAGAGGGTCGGGAGGGCCTGTCTACGAGCAGTACTTC.

The CDR3 loop reads CAEGLAGYEQYF. In DNA form, the CDR3 reads TGTGCCGAGGGGCTAGCGGGGTACGAGCAGTACTTC. V is TRBV2 and J is TRBJ2-7; 9 bases are a match to TRBD2. This CDR3 contains 12 residues. J was trimmed by 4 bases and V by 11 bases; bases with no gene match: 6. Germline loops: CDR1 SNHLY, CDR2 FYNNEI.

This clonotype occurred a few times. The chain is built from TRBV29-1 and TRBJ2-7; TRBD2 agrees at 8 bases. In germline, CDR1 is SQVTM, CDR2 ANQGSEA. The CDR3 has 13 residues. The V gene end was trimmed by 6 bases and the J gene end by 2 bases; junction bases not matched to a gene: 6. DNA for the CDR3: TGCAGCGTAAGGGGTAGCGGGACCTACGAGCAGTACTTC. It codes for CSVRGSGTYEQYF.

The chain combines TRBV27 with TRBJ1-2; D is ambiguous. Germline CDR1 is MNHEY and CDR2 is SMNVEV (reference sequence). V shed 0 bases and J shed 4 bases, with 12 bases lying between them. The CDR3 has 15 amino acids. Here the CDR3 reads CASSLSGGGLYGYTF. DNA for the CDR3: TGTGCCAGCAGTTTATCGGGAGGTGGGCTCTATGGCTACACCTTC.

The chain recombines TRBV20-1 with TRBJ2-1; 7 nucleotides agree with TRBD2. The ends lost 0 bases at V and 8 bases at J; junction bases unmatched: 16. Germline assignment: CDR1 DFQATT and CDR2 SNEGSKA (reference sequence). CDR3 length: 17 residues. The CDR3: CSARDRRETFLLDEQFF. Here the CDR3 DNA reads TGCAGTGCTAGAGATCGGCGGGAGACGTTTCTGCTCGATGAGCAGTTCTTC.

The rearrangement joins TRBV12-3 or TRBV12-4 to TRBJ2-7; D may be TRBD1 (7 bases). V dropped 6 bases and J dropped 5 bases, with 14 bases sitting between them. This CDR3 comprises 13 residues. The DNA of the CDR3 is TGTGCCAGCAGGCGGGACAGCCCCCACGAGCAGTACTTC. It is translated as CASRRDSPHEQYF.

This clonotype was counted only a few times. This chain uses TRBV3-1 with TRBJ2-7; possibly TRBD1 for D (6 bases). The ends were cut back, 5 bases at V and 2 bases at J, with 13 bases in the middle. Germline assignment: CDR1 LGHDT and CDR2 YNNKEL (reference sequence). CDR3 size: 14 residues. CDR3 in DNA: TGTGCCAGCAGCACTCGGACAGTGCCCTACGAGCAGTACTTC. Encoded protein: CASSTRTVPYEQYF.

The chain combines TRBV30 with TRBJ1-1; D possibly corresponds to TRBD1 (5 bases). Per germline, CDR1 GTSNPN and CDR2 SVGIG (reference sequence). The length of the CDR3 is 12 residues. Trimming removed 1 base from V and 4 bases from J, with 7 bases in between. The DNA for the CDR3 is TGTGCCTGGAGTGGTCAGGGCACTGAAGCTTTCTTT. This codes for CAWSGQGTEAFF.

This rearrangement joins TRBV15 to TRBJ2-5; the D gene is possibly TRBD2 (6 bases). CDR3 length: 14 amino acids. The germline gives CDR1 LNHNV, CDR2 YYDKDF (reference sequence). Trimming took off 1 base at V and 5 bases at J, with 11 bases between the two ends. CDR3 residues: CATSRAFLAETQYF. The DNA for the CDR3 is TGTGCCACCAGCAGAGCGTTTCTAGCGGAGACCCAGTACTTC.

This clonotype was seen a few times. One junction end disagrees with the germline gene, perhaps due to a read error. This chain connects TRBV20-1 to TRBJ2-5; 12 bases line up with TRBD2. Per germline, CDR1 DFQATT and CDR2 SNEGSKA (reference sequence). The CDR3 loop spans 13 amino acids. The CDR3 is CSARGSTSGGRWF. The CDR3 nucleotides read TGCAGTGCTAGAGGGTCGACTAGCGGGGGCCGTTGGTTC.

A few counts support this clonotype. The genes are TRBV29-1 and TRBJ2-1; 9 nucleotides agree with TRBD2. J was trimmed by 3 bases and V by 7 bases; bases with no gene match: 10. Germline V gene sequence: CDR1 SQVTM, CDR2 ANQGSEA. The CDR3 runs 15 residues. CDR3 nucleotide sequence: TGCAGCGGCAACTCCGGGACTAGCTACTACAATGAGCAGTTCTTC. Residues: CSGNSGTSYYNEQFF.

CDR3 DNA: TGCAGTGCCCTCCGGGACAGGAGCAATCAGCCCCAGCATTTT. Its translation: CSALRDRSNQPQHF. The chain uses TRBV20-1 and TRBJ1-5; the match to TRBD1 covers 8 bases. This CDR3 has 14 residues. Germline V gives CDR1 DFQATT, CDR2 SNEGSKA (reference sequence). The ends lost 6 bases at V and 1 base at J; junction bases unmatched: 5.

The rearrangement links TRBV28 to TRBJ2-7; 9 bases are a match to TRBD1. This CDR3 spans 17 amino acids. V shed 2 bases, J shed 1 base, and the junction held 9 bases outside the gene matches. CDR1 MDHEN and CDR2 SYDVKM come from the germline V gene. The CDR3 DNA follows: TGTGCCAGCAGTTTAGCGGGGCCGGGACAGGGTTCCTACGAGCAGTACTTC. It encodes CASSLAGPGQGSYEQYF.

This clonotype occurred many times. This CDR3 reads CATSRDREETQYF. The DNA of the CDR3 is TGTGCCACCAGCAGAGATCGGGAGGAGACCCAGTACTTC. The chain carries TRBV15 and TRBJ2-5; possible D gene TRBD2, 6 bases. Trimming shortened V by 0 bases and J by 5 bases, and 7 bases separated the two germline ends. Germline V gives CDR1 LNHNV, CDR2 YYDKDF (reference sequence). The CDR3 has 13 residues.

This clonotype came up a few times. The chain carries TRBV29-1 and TRBJ1-1, with a weak D call TRBD1 (6 bases). The V and J ends lost 3 bases and 0 bases respectively, with 8 bases between them. Germline V gene sequence: CDR1 SQVTM, CDR2 ANQGSEA. The CDR3 is made up of 13 amino acids. CDR3: CSVDTGLNTEAFF. CDR3 nucleotide sequence: TGCAGCGTTGACACAGGGTTGAACACTGAAGCTTTCTTT.

V is TRBV3-1 and J is TRBJ2-1; TRBD2 is a possible D gene (5 bases). The CDR3 has 14 residues. Germline assignment: CDR1 LGHDT and CDR2 YNNKEL (reference sequence). Trimming cost V 1 base and J 6 bases, with 10 bases left between them. This CDR3 reads CASSQVARGNEQFF. CDR3 sequence (DNA): TGTGCCAGCAGCCAAGTGGCCCGGGGCAATGAGCAGTTCTTC.

This chain connects TRBV4-2 to TRBJ2-5; 11 bases are shared with TRBD2. This CDR3 is built from 19 residues. CDR1 is LGHNA and CDR2 is YNFKEQ in the germline V gene. The junction had 14 bases not matched to a gene; V was cut back by 1 base and J by 4 bases. The CDR3 region is CASSQVPLTSGSVVETQYF. In nucleotides, the CDR3 is TGTGCCAGCAGCCAAGTCCCCCTAACTAGCGGGAGTGTCGTAGAGACCCAGTACTTC.

V and J are TRBV7-9 and TRBJ1-5, with D perhaps TRBD1 (6 bases). Germline V gene lookup returns CDR1 SEHNR and CDR2 FQNEAQ (reference sequence). V gave up 1 base and J gave up 2 bases, with 15 bases separating them. CDR3 length: 17 residues. CDR3 in DNA: TGTGCCAGCAGCTTAGTTCAGGGGCCTTCGGGCAATCAGCCCCAGCATTTT. Protein sequence: CASSLVQGPSGNQPQHF.

This chain connects TRBV11-2 to TRBJ2-7; no clear D gene. This CDR3 region has 15 residues. From germline, CDR1 is SGHAT and CDR2 FQNNGV. The V end was cut by 5 bases, the J end by 2 bases, with 16 bases between. This chain's CDR3 is CASSPDRLGTYEQYF. Written as DNA, the CDR3 is TGTGCCAGCAGCCCCGACCGACTGGGAACCTACGAGCAGTACTTC. Supplemented by reference TRBV11-2 and TRBJ2-7, the full variable domain reads EAGVAQSPRYKIIEKRQSVAFWCNPISGHATLYWYQQILGQGPKLLIQFQNNGVVDDSQLPKDRFSAERLKGVDSTLKIQPAKLEDSAVYLCASSPDRLGTYEQYFGPGTRLTVT.

The chain joins TRBV20-1 to TRBJ2-3; tentative D call: TRBD1 (5 bases). CDR1 is DFQATT and CDR2 is SNEGSKA in the germline V gene (reference sequence). Trimming pared 8 bases from V and 4 bases from J, leaving 25 bases between. This CDR3 region has 16 residues. CDR3 sequence (DNA): TGCAGTTCAAGACAGACGTGGGGCCGTAGTTCAGATACGCAGTATTTT. Protein sequence: CSSRQTWGRSSDTQYF.

This sequence joins TRBV7-2 and TRBJ2-5, with 7 nucleotides matching TRBD2. Germline CDR1 is SGHTA and CDR2 is FQGNSA. The trim removed 0 bases at V and 4 bases at J, leaving 11 bases unmatched. This CDR3 region has 17 residues. CDR3 in amino acids: CASSLALGGRAGETQYF. The CDR3 nucleotides are TGTGCCAGCAGCTTAGCGCTGGGTGGGAGGGCCGGAGAGACCCAGTACTTC.

This clonotype occurred a few times. The chain combines TRBV13 with TRBJ2-5, with TRBD1 identical over 7 bases. CDR1 is PRHDT and CDR2 is FYEKMQ in the germline V gene (reference sequence). The CDR3 loop spans 16 amino acids. The V and J ends lost 1 base and 4 bases, in that order; junction bases with no gene match: 9. The CDR3 sequence is CASSLAGGRWSETQYF. CDR3 bases: TGTGCCAGCAGCTTAGCAGGGGGAAGATGGTCAGAGACCCAGTACTTC.